The rows below give T cell receptor beta chains drawn from one sample of a study of T cell repertoires in cytomegalovirus infection. TCRdb independently ran MiXCR on the reads; one entry per CDR3 protein. Seen here are some 700,000 distinct CDR3 sequences, around 31% observed once, and the top ten hold about 20%. Their target antigens are unknown. Sequences were derived from cultured PBMCs, sampled from culture after CMV antigen stimulation. These receptors all stem from a human donor in good health (CMV status not recorded). Some clones in this sample may be carry-over from other donors' samples. The CDR3 runs from the conserved cysteine through the conserved F or W. D genes are given only for firm matches.

TRBJ2-3 TRBV12-3/TRBV12-4 TRBD2 CASSRLAGDYTDTQYF
TRBJ2-7 TRBV19 TRBD1 CASSFTGGAYEQYF
TRBJ1-1 TRBV6-6 NA CASSSPFRGGKNTEAFF
TRBJ1-3 TRBV6-1 NA CASSETSGNTIYF
TRBJ2-3 TRBV4-2 TRBD2 CASSPTGWRGGATDTQYF
TRBJ1-1 TRBV7-9 NA CASSQWGGERNTEAFF
TRBJ1-2 TRBV11-2 NA CASSLVRGIDGYTF
TRBJ2-7 TRBV6-6 NA CASSYSIGLPPYEQYF
TRBJ1-5 TRBV7-2 NA CASSSTGAQPQHF
TRBJ1-1 TRBV7-9 TRBD1 CASTSYRGRRNVWGTEAFF
TRBJ2-1 TRBV6-2/TRBV6-3 NA CASRRASGNEQFF
TRBJ2-2 TRBV24-1 NA CATSDSGTPNTGELFF
TRBJ1-1 TRBV4-1 NA CASSQWQRNTEAFF
TRBJ2-3 TRBV2 TRBD1 CASSRDRGPGDTQYF
TRBJ2-3 TRBV15 NA CATSRLQELADTQYF
TRBJ2-7 TRBV12-3/TRBV12-4 NA CASSSDREQYF
TRBJ2-1 TRBV7-2 TRBD2 CASSLIRLAGGREQFF
TRBJ2-3 TRBV19 NA CASSIGGLWTDTQYF
TRBJ2-5 TRBV5-1 TRBD1 CASRSGTGQETQYF
TRBJ2-7 TRBV7-2 TRBD2 CASRTTSGSSYEQYF
TRBJ2-1 TRBV5-4 NA CASSSDGGTYNEQFF
TRBJ2-3 TRBV5-4 TRBD1 CASSSQQGPHHRTDTQYF
TRBJ2-3 TRBV7-9 NA CASGPRDRNTDTQYF
TRBJ2-2 TRBV5-6 TRBD1 CASSPGQGATGELFF
TRBJ2-1 TRBV19 NA CASSSSTPEQFF
TRBJ1-1 TRBV20-1 NA CSALRGSNTEAFF
TRBJ2-5 TRBV7-2 TRBD1 CASSTTRQGPQETQYF
TRBJ1-5 TRBV6-2/TRBV6-3 NA CASSIQDNQPQHF
TRBJ2-2 TRBV7-2 TRBD2 CAITPSGAGAGGELFF
TRBJ1-6 TRBV10-3 TRBD1 CAISPGTGTYSPLHF
TRBJ1-1 TRBV12-3/TRBV12-4 NA CASSFFIRTEAFF
TRBJ1-5 TRBV7-2 NA CASSLSGHQPQHF
TRBJ2-3 TRBV5-5 TRBD2 CASSPGTMGFADTQYF
TRBJ2-3 TRBV10-3 TRBD2 CAISDTLAGGTDTQYF
TRBJ2-1 TRBV5-1 TRBD2 CASSLEASGRTYNEQFF
TRBJ1-2 TRBV2 NA CASSEALGVSYGYTF
TRBJ1-1 TRBV7-2 NA CASSLLKGNTEAFF
TRBJ1-5 TRBV24-1 NA CATSPARGWSNQPQHF
TRBJ2-5 TRBV10-3 NA CAISEGQRAETQYF
TRBJ1-4 TRBV29-1 TRBD1 CSVGQGATNEKLFF
TRBJ1-5 TRBV10-3 NA CAISEFDRILSNQPQHF
TRBJ2-1 TRBV7-6 NA CASSLGLPPYNEQFF
TRBJ2-7 TRBV7-2 NA CASSSSEGLPYEQYF
TRBJ1-2 TRBV6-1 NA CASSGEPYGYTF
TRBJ2-1 TRBV6-8 TRBD2 CASSLLAGLNNEQFF
TRBJ2-3 TRBV12-3/TRBV12-4 NA CASNPGGGGPDTQYF
TRBJ2-3 TRBV24-1 NA CATSDYEGATDTQYF
TRBJ1-5 TRBV7-2 NA CASSLGGVSNQPQHF
TRBJ2-1 TRBV7-2 NA CASSLARWDYNEQFF
TRBJ1-4 TRBV6-1 TRBD1 CASRQPGQGLFF
TRBJ2-7 TRBV7-4 TRBD2 CASSFGRGGYEQYF
TRBJ2-1 TRBV7-2 NA CASSLEAQPNEQFF
TRBJ2-2 TRBV5-6 TRBD1 CASSLGTASGELFF
TRBJ2-1 TRBV5-1 NA CASSLWGLNEQFF
TRBJ2-7 TRBV5-4 TRBD1 CASSLDQGVREQYF
TRBJ1-4 TRBV10-3 TRBD1 CAISEYGQGGTNEKLFF
TRBJ2-3 TRBV7-6 TRBD2 CASRHSGTNTEF
TRBJ1-2 TRBV7-2 NA CASSIKGTSDGYTF
TRBJ2-2 TRBV20-1 TRBD2 CSASPLAEGNTGELFF